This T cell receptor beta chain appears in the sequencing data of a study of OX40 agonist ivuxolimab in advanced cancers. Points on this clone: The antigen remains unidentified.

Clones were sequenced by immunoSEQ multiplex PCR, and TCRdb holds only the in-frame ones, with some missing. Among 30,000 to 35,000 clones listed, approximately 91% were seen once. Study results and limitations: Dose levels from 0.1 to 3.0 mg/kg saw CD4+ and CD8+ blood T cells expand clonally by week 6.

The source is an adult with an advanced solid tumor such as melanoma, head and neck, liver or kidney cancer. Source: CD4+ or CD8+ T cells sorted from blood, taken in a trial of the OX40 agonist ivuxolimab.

The CDR3 region is CASRGQGQKHEQYF. CDR3 coding DNA: TGTGCCAGCAGGGGACAGGGCCAAAAACACGAGCAGTACTTC. This chain links TRBV6-5 with TRBJ2-7; 9 bases agree with TRBD1. The CDR3 runs 14 residues. The J segment lost 5 bases and the V segment lost 6 bases, leaving 8 bases of the junction unmatched. CDR1 MNHEY and CDR2 SVGAGI come from the germline V gene.